This T cell receptor (beta chain) was sequenced during a study of TIL therapy for anti-PD-1-resistant metastatic lung cancer. For the study at large: Tumors had a median PD-L1 proportion score of roughly 5.7%. Tumors carried a median roughly 1.6 non-synonymous mutations per megabase.

Time point described: pre-treatment sample, taken before nivolumab and TIL therapy. Patients were adults with stage 4 NSCLC. The V gene lost 1 base and the J gene lost 6 bases, with 15 bases spanning the gap. The germline gives CDR1 LNHNV, CDR2 YYDKDF (reference sequence). The CDR3 extends over 15 amino acids. Sequencing used immunoSEQ v3. Only in-frame clones appear in the TCRdb table, and some are missing; sequencing was by immunoSEQ multiplex PCR. The sample lists fewer than 65,000 clones, 70% to 90% occurring once. This chain uses TRBV15 with TRBJ1-1, with D possibly matching TRBD1 (6 bases). The receptor was isolated from a person aged 25 to 80 with non-small cell lung cancer. Sequences were derived from blood, sampled at baseline. The CDR3: CATSRGGHGSAEAFF. The CDR3 region has the DNA TGTGCCACCAGCAGAGGGGGACACGGCAGCGCTGAAGCTTTCTTT.